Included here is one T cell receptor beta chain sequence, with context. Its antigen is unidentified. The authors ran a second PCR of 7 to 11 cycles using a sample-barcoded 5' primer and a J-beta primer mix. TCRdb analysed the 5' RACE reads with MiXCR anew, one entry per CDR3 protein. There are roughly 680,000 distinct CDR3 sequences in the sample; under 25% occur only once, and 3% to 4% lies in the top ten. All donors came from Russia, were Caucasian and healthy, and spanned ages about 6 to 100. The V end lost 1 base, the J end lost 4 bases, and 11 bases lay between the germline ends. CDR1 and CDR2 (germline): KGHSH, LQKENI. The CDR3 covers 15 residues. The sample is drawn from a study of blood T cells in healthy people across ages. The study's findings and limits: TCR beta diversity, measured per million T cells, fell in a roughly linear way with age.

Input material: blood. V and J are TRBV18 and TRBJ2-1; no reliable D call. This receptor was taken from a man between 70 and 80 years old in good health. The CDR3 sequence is CASSPRDKSYNEQFF. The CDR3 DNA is TGTGCCAGCTCACCACGAGACAAGTCATACAATGAGCAGTTCTTC.